This T cell receptor beta chain appears in the sequencing data of a study of patients and donors after allogeneic stem cell transplantation. MiXCR was run by TCRdb on the RT-PCR reads, yielding one entry per CDR3 protein. The table includes tens of thousands of distinct CDR3 sequences, 45% to 50% detected once. This CDR3 has 17 residues. The V gene lost 3 bases and the J gene lost 1 base, with 15 bases spanning the gap. V usage is TRBV12-3 or TRBV12-4 and J usage is TRBJ2-2; weak D call: TRBD2 (6 bases). This TCR derives from a human donor who was either an allogeneic HSCT recipient or a stem cell or donor lymphocyte infusion donor (not recorded which). It is not recorded whose cells these are; they may come from a transplant donor. Specimen: blood, either unsorted or a sorted T cell fraction (not recorded which). CDR3 region: CASSFDSGDLNTGELFF. CDR3 coding DNA: TGTGCCAGCAGTTTTGACTCGGGGGACTTGAACACCGGGGAGCTGTTTTTT.